One and the same sample provided the 4 T cell receptor beta chains below, sequenced in a study of long-term antiretroviral therapy in people with HIV (dated by TCRdb to the early 2020s). Sequencing of the TRB variable region was done with the immunoSEQ hsTCRB v3.0 assay at survey level resolution. Not all clones reach the TCRdb copy of this immuneACCESS table, which keeps in-frame sequences only. Checked studies attribute under half of the gap to unresolved V genes and leave the rest unexplained. The sample profile shows 30,000 to 35,000 clones; 94% of them were found once. 3.5% to 4.5% of the sample lies in the top ten. The material was unsorted PBMCs, obtained around 5.5 years after starting antiretroviral therapy. These TCRs come from a woman in her forties or fifties with HIV.

This chain links TRBV7-3 with TRBJ2-7, with TRBD2 identical over 9 bases. The CDR3 has 16 residues. Trimming took 5 bases from V and 1 from J; bases not matched to a gene: 9. Looked up from germline, CDR1 is SGHTA and CDR2 is FQGTGA. The CDR3 DNA is TGTGCCAGCAGCCTACCGCGGGGGGGCCTTTCCTACGAGCAGTACTTC. Residues: CASSLPRGGLSYEQYF.

This chain uses TRBV13 with TRBJ2-5; 12 positions agree with TRBD2. CDR3 length: 23 amino acids. CDR1 is PRHDT and CDR2 is FYEKMQ in the germline V gene (reference sequence). The V and J ends lost 4 bases and 5 bases, in that order; junction bases with no gene match: 29. The CDR3 spells CASSSRVRWTSGDPTQGRETQYF. The DNA of the CDR3 is TGTGCCAGCAGCTCTAGGGTCCGGTGGACTAGCGGGGACCCAACCCAGGGGAGGGAGACCCAGTACTTC.

The chain has TRBV27 and TRBJ1-5; no clear D gene. The CDR3 sequence is 13 residues long. Germline values: CDR1 MNHEY, CDR2 SMNVEV (reference sequence). Trimming pared 0 bases from V and 3 bases from J, leaving 3 bases between. The CDR3 loop is CASSLSSNQPQHF. In nucleotides, the CDR3 is TGTGCCAGCAGTTTATCATCCAATCAGCCCCAGCATTTT.

Written as DNA, the CDR3 is TGTGCCAGCAGCGTAGAGGGGAGCGGGGTCTACAATGAGCAGTTCTTC. This sequence encodes CASSVEGSGVYNEQFF. This chain uses TRBV9 with TRBJ2-1; 7 positions match TRBD2. Looked up from germline, CDR1 is SGDLS and CDR2 is YYNGEE. The V segment lost 0 bases and the J segment 3 bases; nucleotides outside the gene matches: 6. The CDR3 extends over 16 amino acids.